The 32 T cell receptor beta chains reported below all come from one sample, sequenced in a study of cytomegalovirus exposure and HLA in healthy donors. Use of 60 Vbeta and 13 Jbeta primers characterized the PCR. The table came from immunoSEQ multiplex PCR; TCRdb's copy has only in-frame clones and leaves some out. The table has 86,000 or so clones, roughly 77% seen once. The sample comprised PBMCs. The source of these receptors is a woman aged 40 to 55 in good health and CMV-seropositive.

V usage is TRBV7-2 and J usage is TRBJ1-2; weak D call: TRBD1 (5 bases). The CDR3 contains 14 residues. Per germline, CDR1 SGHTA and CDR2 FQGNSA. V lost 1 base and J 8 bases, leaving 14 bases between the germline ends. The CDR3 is CASSLGAVWGGYTF. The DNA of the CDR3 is TGTGCCAGCAGCTTAGGGGCTGTCTGGGGCGGCTACACCTTC.

CDR3 in amino acids: CASSLRLAGATDTQYF. In nucleotides, the CDR3 is TGTGCCAGCAGTTTACGTCTAGCGGGGGCAACAGATACGCAGTATTTT. The chain is built from TRBV27 and TRBJ2-3; TRBD2 aligns across 10 bases. CDR1 is MNHEY and CDR2 is SMNVEV in the germline V gene (reference sequence). The CDR3 totals 16 residues. J was trimmed by 3 bases and V by 2 bases; bases with no gene match: 5.

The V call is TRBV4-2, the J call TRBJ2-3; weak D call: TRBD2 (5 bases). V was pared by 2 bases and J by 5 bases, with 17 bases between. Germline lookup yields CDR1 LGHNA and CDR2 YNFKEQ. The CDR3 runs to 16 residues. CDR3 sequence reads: CASSQLAFRKGDTQYF. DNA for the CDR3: TGTGCCAGCAGCCAACTAGCTTTTAGGAAGGGAGATACGCAGTATTTT.

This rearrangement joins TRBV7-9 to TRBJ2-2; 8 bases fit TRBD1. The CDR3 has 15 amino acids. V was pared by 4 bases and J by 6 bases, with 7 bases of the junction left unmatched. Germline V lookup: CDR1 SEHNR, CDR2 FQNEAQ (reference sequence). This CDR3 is CASSSGQGKAGELFF. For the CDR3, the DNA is TGTGCCAGCAGCTCTGGACAGGGAAAGGCCGGGGAGCTGTTTTTT.

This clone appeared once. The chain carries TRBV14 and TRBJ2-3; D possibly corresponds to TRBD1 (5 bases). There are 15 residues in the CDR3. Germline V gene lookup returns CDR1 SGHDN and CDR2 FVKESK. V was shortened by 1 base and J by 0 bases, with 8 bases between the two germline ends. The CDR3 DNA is TGTGCCAGCAGCCAAGGGGGCGCTAGCACAGATACGCAGTATTTT. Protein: CASSQGGASTDTQYF.

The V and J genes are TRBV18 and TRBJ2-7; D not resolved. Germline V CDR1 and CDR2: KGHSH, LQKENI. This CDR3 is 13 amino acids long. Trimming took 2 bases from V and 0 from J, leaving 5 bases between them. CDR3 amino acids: CASSPSSSYEQYF. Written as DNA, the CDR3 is TGTGCCAGCTCACCATCCAGCTCCTACGAGCAGTACTTC.

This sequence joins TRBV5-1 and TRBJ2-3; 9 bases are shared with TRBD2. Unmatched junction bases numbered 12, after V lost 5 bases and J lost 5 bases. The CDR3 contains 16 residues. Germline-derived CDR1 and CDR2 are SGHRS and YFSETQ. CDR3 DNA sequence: TGCGCCAGCAGTCCTCAACCGGGACTAGCAGTAGATACGCAGTATTTT. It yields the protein CASSPQPGLAVDTQYF.

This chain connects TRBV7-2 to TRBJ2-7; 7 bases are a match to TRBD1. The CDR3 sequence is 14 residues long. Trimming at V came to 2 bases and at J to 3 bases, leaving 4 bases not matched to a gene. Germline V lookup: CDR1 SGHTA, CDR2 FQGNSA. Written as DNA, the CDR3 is TGTGCCAGCAGCTTAAGGCAGGGGGACTACGAGCAGTACTTC. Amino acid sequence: CASSLRQGDYEQYF.

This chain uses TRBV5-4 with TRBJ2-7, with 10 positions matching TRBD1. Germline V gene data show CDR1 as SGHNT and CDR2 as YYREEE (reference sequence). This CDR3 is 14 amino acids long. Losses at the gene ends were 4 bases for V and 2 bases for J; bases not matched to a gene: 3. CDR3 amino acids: CASSPGTGAYEQYF. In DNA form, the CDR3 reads TGTGCCAGCAGCCCCGGGACAGGGGCCTACGAGCAGTACTTC.

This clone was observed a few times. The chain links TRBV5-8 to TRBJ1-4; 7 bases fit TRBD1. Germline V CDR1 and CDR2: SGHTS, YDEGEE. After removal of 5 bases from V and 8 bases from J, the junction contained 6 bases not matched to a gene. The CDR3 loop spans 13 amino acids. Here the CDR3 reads CASRPRTGEKLFF. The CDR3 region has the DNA TGTGCCAGCAGACCTCGGACAGGAGAAAAACTGTTTTTT.

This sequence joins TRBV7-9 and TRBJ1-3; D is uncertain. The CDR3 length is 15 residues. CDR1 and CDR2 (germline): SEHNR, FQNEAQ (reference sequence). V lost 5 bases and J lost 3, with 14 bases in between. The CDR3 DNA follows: TGTGCCAGCAGCCGTCACGTAGAACGTGGAAACACCATATATTTT. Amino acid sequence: CASSRHVERGNTIYF.

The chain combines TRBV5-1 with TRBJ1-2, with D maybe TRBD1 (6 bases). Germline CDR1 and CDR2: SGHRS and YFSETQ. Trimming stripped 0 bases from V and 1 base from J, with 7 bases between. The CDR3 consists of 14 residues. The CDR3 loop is CASSLEGVNYGYTF. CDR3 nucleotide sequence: TGCGCCAGCAGCTTGGAGGGGGTTAACTATGGCTACACCTTC.

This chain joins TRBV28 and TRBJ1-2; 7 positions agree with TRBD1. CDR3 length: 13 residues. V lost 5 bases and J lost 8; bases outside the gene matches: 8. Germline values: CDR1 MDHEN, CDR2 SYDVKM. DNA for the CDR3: TGTGCCAGCAGTCCGGGACAGCTTTTAGGCTACACCTTC. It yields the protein CASSPGQLLGYTF.

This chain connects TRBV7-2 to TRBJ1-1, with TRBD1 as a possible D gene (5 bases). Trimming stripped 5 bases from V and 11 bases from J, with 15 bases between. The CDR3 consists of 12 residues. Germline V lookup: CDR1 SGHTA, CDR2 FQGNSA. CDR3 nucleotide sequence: TGTGCCAGCAGCCAGGCCGGGGGTAGGGCTTTCTTT. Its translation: CASSQAGGRAFF.

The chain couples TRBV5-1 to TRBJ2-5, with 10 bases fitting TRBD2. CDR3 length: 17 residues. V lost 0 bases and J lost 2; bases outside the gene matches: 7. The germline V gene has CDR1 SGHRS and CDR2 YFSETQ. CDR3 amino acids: CASSLERGGVTQETQYF. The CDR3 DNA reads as TGCGCCAGCAGCTTGGAGCGGGGGGGCGTGACTCAAGAGACCCAGTACTTC.

The CDR3 loop is CASSLPLAGDFYEQYF. Written as DNA, the CDR3 is TGTGCCAGCAGCCTGCCACTAGCGGGAGATTTCTACGAGCAGTACTTC. The genes are TRBV28 and TRBJ2-7, with 11 bases fitting TRBD2. Unmatched junction bases numbered 10, after V lost 6 bases and J lost 3 bases. Germline values: CDR1 MDHEN, CDR2 SYDVKM. The CDR3 has 16 residues. Full variable domain (missing parts from reference TRBV28 and TRBJ2-7): DVKVTQSSRYLVKRTGEKVFLECVQDMDHENMFWYRQDPGLGLRLIYFSYDVKMKEKGDIPEGYSVSREKKERFSLILESASTNQTSMYLCASSLPLAGDFYEQYFGPGTRLTVT.

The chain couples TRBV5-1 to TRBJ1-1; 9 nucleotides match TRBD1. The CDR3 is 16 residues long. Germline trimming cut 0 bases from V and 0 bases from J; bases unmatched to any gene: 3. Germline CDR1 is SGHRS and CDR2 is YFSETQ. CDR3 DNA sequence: TGCGCCAGCAGCTTGGACAGGGGGCTCGTGAACACTGAAGCTTTCTTT. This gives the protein CASSLDRGLVNTEAFF.

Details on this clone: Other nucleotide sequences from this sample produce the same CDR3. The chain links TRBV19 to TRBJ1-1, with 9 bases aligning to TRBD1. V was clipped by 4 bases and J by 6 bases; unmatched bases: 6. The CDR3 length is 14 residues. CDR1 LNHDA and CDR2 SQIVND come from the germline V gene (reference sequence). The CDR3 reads CASSTGTGMPEAFF. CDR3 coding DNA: TGTGCCAGTAGTACGGGGACAGGGATGCCTGAAGCTTTCTTT.

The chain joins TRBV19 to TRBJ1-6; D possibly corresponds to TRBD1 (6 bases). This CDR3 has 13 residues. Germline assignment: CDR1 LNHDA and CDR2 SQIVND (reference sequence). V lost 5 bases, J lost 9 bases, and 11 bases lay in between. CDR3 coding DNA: TGTGCCAGTAGTGGGGGGGGCCTTTCACCCCTCCACTTT. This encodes CASSGGGLSPLHF.

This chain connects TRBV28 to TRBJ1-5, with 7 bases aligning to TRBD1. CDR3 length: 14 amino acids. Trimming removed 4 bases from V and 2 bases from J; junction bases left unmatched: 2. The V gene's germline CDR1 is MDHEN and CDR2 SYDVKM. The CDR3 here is CASSSRGGNQPQHF. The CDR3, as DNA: TGTGCCAGCAGTTCCAGGGGGGGCAATCAGCCCCAGCATTTT.

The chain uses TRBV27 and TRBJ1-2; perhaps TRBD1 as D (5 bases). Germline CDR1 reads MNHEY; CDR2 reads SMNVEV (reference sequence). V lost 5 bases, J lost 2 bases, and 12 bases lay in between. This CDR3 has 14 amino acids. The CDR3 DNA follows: TGTGCCAGCAGTCCGACAGAGCTCAACTATGGCTACACCTTC. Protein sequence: CASSPTELNYGYTF.

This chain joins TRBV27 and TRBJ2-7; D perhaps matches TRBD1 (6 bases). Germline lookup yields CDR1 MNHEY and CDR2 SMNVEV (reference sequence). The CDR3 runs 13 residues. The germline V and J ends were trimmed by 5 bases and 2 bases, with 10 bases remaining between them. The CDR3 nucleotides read TGTGCCAGCAGTCTAGGGACAACCTACGAGCAGTACTTC. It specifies CASSLGTTYEQYF.

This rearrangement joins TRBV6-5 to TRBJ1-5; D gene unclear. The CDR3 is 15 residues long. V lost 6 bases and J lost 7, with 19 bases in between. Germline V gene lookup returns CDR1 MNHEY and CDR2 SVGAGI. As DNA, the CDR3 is TGTGCCAGCAGCCACCATGGAGGGTTGAGGCAGCCCCAGCATTTT. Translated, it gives CASSHHGGLRQPQHF.

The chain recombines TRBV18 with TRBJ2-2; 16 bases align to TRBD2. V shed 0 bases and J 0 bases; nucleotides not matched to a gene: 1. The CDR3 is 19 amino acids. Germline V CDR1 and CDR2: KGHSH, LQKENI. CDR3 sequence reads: CASSPPGLAGGTNTGELFF. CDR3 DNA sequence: TGTGCCAGCTCACCACCGGGACTAGCGGGAGGGACGAACACCGGGGAGCTGTTTTTT.

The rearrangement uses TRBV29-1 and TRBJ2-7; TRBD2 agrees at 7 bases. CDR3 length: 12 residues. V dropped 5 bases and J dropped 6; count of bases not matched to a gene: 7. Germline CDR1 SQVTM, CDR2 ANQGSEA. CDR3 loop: CSVTAGVGEQYF. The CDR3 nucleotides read TGCAGCGTTACGGCGGGAGTAGGCGAGCAGTACTTC.

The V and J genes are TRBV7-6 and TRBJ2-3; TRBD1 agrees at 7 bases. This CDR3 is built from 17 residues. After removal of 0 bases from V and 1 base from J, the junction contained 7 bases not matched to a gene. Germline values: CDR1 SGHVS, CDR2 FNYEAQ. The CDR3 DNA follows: TGTGCCAGCAGCTTAGCGACCTTTACAGGGGGCACAGATACGCAGTATTTT. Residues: CASSLATFTGGTDTQYF.

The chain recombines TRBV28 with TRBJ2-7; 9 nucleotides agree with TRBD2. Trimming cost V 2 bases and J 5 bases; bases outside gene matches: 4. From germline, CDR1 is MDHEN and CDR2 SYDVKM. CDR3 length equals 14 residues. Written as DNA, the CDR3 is TGTGCCAGCAGTTTACTAGCGGGAACACACGAGCAGTACTTC. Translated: CASSLLAGTHEQYF.

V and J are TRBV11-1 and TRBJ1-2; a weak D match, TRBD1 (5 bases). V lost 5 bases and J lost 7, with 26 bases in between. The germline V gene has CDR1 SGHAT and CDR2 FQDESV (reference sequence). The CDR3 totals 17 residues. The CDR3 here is CASSPNAQGPTASGYTF. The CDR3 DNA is TGTGCCAGCAGCCCAAACGCTCAGGGCCCCACCGCTTCTGGCTACACCTTC.

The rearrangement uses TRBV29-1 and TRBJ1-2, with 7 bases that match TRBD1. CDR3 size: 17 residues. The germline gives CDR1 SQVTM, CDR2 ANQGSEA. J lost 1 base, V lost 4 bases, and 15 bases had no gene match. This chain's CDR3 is CSVANRGIFKHNYGYTF. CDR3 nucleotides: TGCAGCGTTGCTAACAGGGGCATATTTAAACATAACTATGGCTACACCTTC.

Written as DNA, the CDR3 is TGTGCCAGCAGTTCACATGGAGACTACGAGCAGTACTTC. It is translated as CASSSHGDYEQYF. This chain links TRBV27 with TRBJ2-7; D unresolved. Germline V gene lookup returns CDR1 MNHEY and CDR2 SMNVEV (reference sequence). This CDR3 has 13 residues. V was pared by 4 bases and J by 3 bases, with 10 bases between.

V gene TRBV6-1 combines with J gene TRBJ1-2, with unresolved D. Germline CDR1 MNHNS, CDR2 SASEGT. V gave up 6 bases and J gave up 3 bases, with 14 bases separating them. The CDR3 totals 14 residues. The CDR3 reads CASSVMSEDYGYTF. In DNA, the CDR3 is TGTGCCAGCAGCGTGATGTCAGAGGACTATGGCTACACCTTC.

The CDR3 nucleotides read TGTGCCAGCAGTGATGGGGACACGAACAATGAGCAGTTCTTC. Translation: CASSDGDTNNEQFF. V usage is TRBV6-4 and J usage is TRBJ2-1; D possibly corresponds to TRBD1 (6 bases). Looked up from germline, CDR1 is MRHNA and CDR2 is SNTAGT. V lost 3 bases and J 5 bases, leaving 11 bases between the germline ends. The CDR3 covers 14 residues.